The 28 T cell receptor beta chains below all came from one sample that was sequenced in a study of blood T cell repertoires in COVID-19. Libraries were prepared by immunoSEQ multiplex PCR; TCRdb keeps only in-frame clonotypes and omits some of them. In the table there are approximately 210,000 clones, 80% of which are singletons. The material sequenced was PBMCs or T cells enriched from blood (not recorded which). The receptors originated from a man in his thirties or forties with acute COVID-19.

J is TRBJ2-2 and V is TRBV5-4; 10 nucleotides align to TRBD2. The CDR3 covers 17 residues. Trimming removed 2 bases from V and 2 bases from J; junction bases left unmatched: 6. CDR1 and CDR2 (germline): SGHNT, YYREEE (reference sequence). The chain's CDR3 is CASSFPAGGPNTGELFF. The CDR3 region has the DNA TGTGCCAGCAGCTTTCCAGCGGGGGGGCCCAACACCGGGGAGCTGTTTTTT.

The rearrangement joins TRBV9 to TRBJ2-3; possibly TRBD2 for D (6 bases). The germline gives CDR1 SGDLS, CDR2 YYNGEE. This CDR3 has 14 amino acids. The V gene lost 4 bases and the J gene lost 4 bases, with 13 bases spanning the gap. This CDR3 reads CASSLRLGADTQYF. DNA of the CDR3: TGTGCCAGCAGCCTCAGACTAGGCGCAGATACGCAGTATTTT.

The CDR3 DNA is TGTGCCAGCAGCGTAGCTGCGGGGGTCGGGGAGCTGTTTTTT. The encoded protein is CASSVAAGVGELFF. V is TRBV9 and J is TRBJ2-2, with 7 nucleotides matching TRBD2. CDR1 and CDR2 from the germline V gene are SGDLS and YYNGEE. V dropped 0 bases and J dropped 7; count of bases not matched to a gene: 3. The CDR3 has 14 amino acids.

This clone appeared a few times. This chain's CDR3 is CASSPSGGGTAEAFF. The CDR3 DNA reads as TGTGCCAGCAGCCCGTCCGGGGGAGGGACCGCTGAAGCTTTCTTT. The V and J genes are TRBV14 and TRBJ1-1; TRBD1 is a possible D gene (5 bases). This CDR3 region has 15 residues. The germline CDR1 and CDR2 sequences are SGHDN and FVKESK. V lost 4 bases and J lost 6, with 18 bases in between.

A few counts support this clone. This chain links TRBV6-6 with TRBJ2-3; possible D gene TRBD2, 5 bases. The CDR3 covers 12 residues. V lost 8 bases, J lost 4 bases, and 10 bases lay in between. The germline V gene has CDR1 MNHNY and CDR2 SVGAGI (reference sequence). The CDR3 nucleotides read TGTGCCAGCGAGACGGACTCAGATACGCAGTATTTT. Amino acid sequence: CASETDSDTQYF.

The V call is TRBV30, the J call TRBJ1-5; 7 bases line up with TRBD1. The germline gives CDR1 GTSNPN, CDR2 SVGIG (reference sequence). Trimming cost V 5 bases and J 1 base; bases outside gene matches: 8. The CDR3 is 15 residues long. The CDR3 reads CAWDRATISNQPQHF. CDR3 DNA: TGTGCCTGGGACAGGGCAACCATCAGCAATCAGCCCCAGCATTTT.

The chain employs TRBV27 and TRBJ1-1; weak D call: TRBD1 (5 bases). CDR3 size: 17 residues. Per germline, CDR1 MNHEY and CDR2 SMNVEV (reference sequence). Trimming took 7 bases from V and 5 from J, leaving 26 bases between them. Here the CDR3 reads CASTRPGGPLEETEAFF. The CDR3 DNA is TGTGCCAGCACCCGCCCGGGGGGACCATTAGAAGAAACTGAAGCTTTCTTT.

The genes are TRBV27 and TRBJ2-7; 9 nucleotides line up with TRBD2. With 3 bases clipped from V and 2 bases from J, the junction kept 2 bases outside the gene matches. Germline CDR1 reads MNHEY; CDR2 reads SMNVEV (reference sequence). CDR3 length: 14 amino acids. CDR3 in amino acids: CASSFSGGPYEQYF. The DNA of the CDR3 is TGTGCCAGCAGTTTCAGCGGGGGGCCCTACGAGCAGTACTTC.

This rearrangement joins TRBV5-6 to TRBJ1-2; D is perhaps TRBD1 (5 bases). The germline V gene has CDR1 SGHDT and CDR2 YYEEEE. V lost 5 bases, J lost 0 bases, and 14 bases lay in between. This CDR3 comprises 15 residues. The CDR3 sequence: CASSPRAIANYGYTF. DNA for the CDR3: TGTGCCAGCAGTCCCAGGGCCATAGCTAACTATGGCTACACCTTC. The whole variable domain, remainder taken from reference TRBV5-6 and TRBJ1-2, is DAGVTQSPTHLIKTRGQQVTLRCSPKSGHDTVSWYQQALGQGPQFIFQYYEEEERQRGNFPDRFSGHQFPNYSSELNVNALLLGDSALYLCASSPRAIANYGYTFGSGTRLTVV.

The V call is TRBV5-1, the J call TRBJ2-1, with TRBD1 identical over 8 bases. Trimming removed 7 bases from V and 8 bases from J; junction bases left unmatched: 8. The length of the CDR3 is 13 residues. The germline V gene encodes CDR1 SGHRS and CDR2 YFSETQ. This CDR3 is CASGGTGQDEQFF. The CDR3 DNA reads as TGCGCCAGCGGGGGGACAGGTCAAGATGAGCAGTTCTTC.

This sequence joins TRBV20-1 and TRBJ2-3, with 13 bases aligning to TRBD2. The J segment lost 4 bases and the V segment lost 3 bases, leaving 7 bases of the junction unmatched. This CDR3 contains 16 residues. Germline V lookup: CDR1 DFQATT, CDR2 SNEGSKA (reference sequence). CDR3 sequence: CSASPTSGGRADTQYF. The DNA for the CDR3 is TGCAGTGCTAGTCCGACTAGCGGGGGGCGGGCAGATACGCAGTATTTT.

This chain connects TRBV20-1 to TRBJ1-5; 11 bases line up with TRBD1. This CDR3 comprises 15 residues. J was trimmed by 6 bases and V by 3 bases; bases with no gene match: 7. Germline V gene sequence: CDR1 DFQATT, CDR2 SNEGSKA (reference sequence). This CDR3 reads CSASLTGQGAQPQHF. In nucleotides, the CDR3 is TGCAGTGCTAGTTTGACAGGACAGGGGGCTCAGCCCCAGCATTTT.

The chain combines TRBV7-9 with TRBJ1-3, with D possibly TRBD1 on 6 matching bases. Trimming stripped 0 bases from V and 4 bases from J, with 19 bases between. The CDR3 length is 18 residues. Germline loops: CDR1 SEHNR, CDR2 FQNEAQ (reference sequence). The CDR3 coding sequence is TGTGCCAGCAGCTTAGCTACATGGGACACAGGGCTCGGAAACACCATATATTTT. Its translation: CASSLATWDTGLGNTIYF.

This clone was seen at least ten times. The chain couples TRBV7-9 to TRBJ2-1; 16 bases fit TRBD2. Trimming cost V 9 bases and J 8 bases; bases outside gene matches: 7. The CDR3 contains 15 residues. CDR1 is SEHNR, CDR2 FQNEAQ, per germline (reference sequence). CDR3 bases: TGTGCCAGTTCCGGGACTAGCGGGGGGGCCCATGAGCAGTTCTTC. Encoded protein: CASSGTSGGAHEQFF.

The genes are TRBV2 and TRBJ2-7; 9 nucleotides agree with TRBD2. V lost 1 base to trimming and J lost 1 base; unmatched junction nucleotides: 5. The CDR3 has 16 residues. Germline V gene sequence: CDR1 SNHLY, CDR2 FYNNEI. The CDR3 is CASSEVTSGRSYEQYF. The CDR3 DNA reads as TGTGCCAGCAGTGAAGTCACTAGCGGGCGGTCCTACGAGCAGTACTTC.

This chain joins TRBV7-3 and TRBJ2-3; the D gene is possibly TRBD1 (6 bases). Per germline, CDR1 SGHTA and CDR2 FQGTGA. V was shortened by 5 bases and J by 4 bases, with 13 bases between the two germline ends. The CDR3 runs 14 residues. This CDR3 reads CASSTYEGADTQYF. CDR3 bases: TGTGCCAGCAGCACTTATGAGGGGGCAGATACGCAGTATTTT.

DNA of the CDR3: TGTGCCAGCAGCAGACTAGCGGGGGGAGCCGACACAGATACGCAGTATTTT. It codes for CASSRLAGGADTDTQYF. The chain joins TRBV13 to TRBJ2-3; 13 bases line up with TRBD2. With V trimmed by 5 bases and J by 2 bases, 7 bases remained unmatched. CDR1 is PRHDT and CDR2 is FYEKMQ in the germline V gene (reference sequence). The CDR3 is 17 residues long.

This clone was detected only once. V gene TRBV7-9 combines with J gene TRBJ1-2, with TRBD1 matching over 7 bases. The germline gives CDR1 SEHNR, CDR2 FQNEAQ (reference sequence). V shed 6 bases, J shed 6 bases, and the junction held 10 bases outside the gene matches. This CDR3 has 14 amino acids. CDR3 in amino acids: CASRYTGVVDGYTF. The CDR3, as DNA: TGTGCCAGCAGATATACAGGGGTCGTCGATGGCTACACCTTC.

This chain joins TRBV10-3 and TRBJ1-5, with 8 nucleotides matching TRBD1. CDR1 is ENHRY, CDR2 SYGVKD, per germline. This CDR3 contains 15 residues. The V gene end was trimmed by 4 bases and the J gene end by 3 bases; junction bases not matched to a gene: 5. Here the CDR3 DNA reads TGTGCCATCAGTGGGTCAGGGGGCGTCAATCAGCCCCAGCATTTT. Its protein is CAISGSGGVNQPQHF.

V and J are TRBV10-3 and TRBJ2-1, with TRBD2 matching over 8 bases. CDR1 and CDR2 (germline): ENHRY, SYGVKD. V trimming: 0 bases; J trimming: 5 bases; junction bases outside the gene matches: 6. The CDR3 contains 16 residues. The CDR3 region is CAISESGAGDHNEQFF. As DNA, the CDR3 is TGTGCCATCAGTGAGTCCGGAGCGGGGGACCACAATGAGCAGTTCTTC.

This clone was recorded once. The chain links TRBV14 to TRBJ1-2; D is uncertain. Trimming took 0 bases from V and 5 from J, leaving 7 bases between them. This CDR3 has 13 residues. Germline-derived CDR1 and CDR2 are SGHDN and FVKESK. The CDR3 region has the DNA TGTGCCAGCAGCCAAGAACGAGGGTATGGCTACACCTTC. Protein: CASSQERGYGYTF.

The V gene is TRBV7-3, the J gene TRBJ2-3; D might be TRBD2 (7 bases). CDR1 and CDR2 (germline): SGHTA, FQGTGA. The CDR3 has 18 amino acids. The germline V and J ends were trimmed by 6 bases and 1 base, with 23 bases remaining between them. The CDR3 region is CASRPFGVGGAGTDTQYF. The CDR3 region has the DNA TGTGCCAGCAGACCCTTCGGTGTTGGGGGGGCGGGCACAGATACGCAGTATTTT.

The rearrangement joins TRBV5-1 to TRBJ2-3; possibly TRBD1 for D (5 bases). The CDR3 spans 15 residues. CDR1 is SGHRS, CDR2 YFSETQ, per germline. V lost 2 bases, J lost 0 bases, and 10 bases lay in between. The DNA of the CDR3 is TGCGCCAGCAGCTTCCAGGGAACTAGCACAGATACGCAGTATTTT. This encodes CASSFQGTSTDTQYF.

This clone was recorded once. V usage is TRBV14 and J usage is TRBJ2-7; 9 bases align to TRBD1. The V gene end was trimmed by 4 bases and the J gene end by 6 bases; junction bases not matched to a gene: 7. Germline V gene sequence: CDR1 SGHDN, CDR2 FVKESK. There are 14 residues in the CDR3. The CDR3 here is CASSLQGAWAEQYF. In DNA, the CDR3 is TGTGCCAGCAGCCTACAGGGGGCTTGGGCCGAGCAGTACTTC. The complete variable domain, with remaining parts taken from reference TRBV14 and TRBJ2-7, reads EAGVTQFPSHSVIEKGQTVTLRCDPISGHDNLYWYRRVMGKEIKFLLHFVKESKQDESGMPNNRFLAERTGGTYSTLKVQPAELEDSGVYFCASSLQGAWAEQYFGPGTRLTVT.

CDR3 amino acids: CASNTRGGTADTQYF. DNA of the CDR3: TGCGCCAGCAACACTAGGGGGGGTACAGCGGATACGCAGTATTTT. The chain has TRBV5-1 and TRBJ2-3; the D gene is possibly TRBD2 (7 bases). The CDR3 covers 15 residues. Trimming cost V 6 bases and J 6 bases, with 20 bases left between them. Germline assignment: CDR1 SGHRS and CDR2 YFSETQ.

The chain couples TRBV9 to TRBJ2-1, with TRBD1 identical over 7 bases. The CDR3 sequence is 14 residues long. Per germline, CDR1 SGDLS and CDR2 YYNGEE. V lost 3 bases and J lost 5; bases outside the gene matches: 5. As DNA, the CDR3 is TGTGCCAGCAGCGCCCGACAGGGCCACAATGAGCAGTTCTTC. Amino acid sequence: CASSARQGHNEQFF.

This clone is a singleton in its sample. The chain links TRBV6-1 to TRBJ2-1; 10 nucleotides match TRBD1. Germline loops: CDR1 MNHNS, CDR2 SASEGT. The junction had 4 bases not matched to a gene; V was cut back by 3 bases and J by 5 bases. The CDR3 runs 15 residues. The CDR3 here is CASSEDRGVDNEQFF. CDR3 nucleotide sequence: TGTGCCAGCAGTGAGGACAGGGGGGTAGACAATGAGCAGTTCTTC.

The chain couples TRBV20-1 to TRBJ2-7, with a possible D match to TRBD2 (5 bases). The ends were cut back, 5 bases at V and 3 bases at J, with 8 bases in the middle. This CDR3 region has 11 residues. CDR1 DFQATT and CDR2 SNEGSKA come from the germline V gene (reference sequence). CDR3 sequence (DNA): TGCAGTGCTGACCGGGGCTACGAGCAGTACTTC. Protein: CSADRGYEQYF.